This is a list of T cell receptor beta chains from one sample in a study of T-cell reconstitution after alpha-beta-depleted transplantation in children. TCRdb analysed the PCR reads with MiXCR anew, one entry per CDR3 protein. This table holds 450,000 to 600,000 distinct CDR3 sequences, roughly 18% found once. The sample here was PBMCs from the stem cell graft donor, taken from the stem cell graft. All receptors come from a human donor who donated a stem cell graft to a child with acute lymphoblastic leukemia. CDR3s include the opening cysteine and the closing phenylalanine or tryptophan. The size of a clone is reported for some rows only, either as once, few or many, or as a class for expanded clones.

TRBJ1-1	TRBV18	.	CASSPPGVTNTEAFF
TRBJ1-1	TRBV5-1	few	CASSRTGTGNTEAFF
TRBJ2-2	TRBV7-6	once	CASSLPDSPNTGELFF
TRBJ1-1	TRBV6-1	few	CASSEYGGPDTEAFF
TRBJ2-7	TRBV19	.	CASSIGGGPDYEQYF
TRBJ1-1	TRBV11-2	.	CASSLNVAGGNTEAFF
TRBJ1-4	TRBV6-1	few	CASSERMGPRREKLFF
TRBJ2-7	TRBV7-2	few	CASRGGAELYEQYF
TRBJ1-4	TRBV7-9	.	CASSPPGQGGEKLFF
TRBJ2-7	TRBV19	few	CATSDLRSYEQYF
TRBJ2-3	TRBV5-1	.	CASSEGLAGDTDTQYF
TRBJ1-1	TRBV6-1	many	CASSPDRGWVGNTEAFF
TRBJ1-4	TRBV4-1	.	CASRQVGRDRKGDEKLFF
TRBJ2-1	TRBV15	.	CATSRPSGQGRSYNEQFF
TRBJ1-1	TRBV7-9	.	CASSLVATLNTEAFF
TRBJ2-3	TRBV7-7	many	CASSLAGGTQYF
TRBJ2-3	TRBV12-5	few	CASGLGRKLAGGPDTQYF
TRBJ2-2	TRBV12-3/TRBV12-4	few	CASSFTDNTGELFF
TRBJ2-7	TRBV7-9	few	CASSLFGTSVHEQYF
TRBJ2-7	TRBV29-1	few	CSVETGVEQYF
TRBJ2-2	TRBV2	.	CASSGPWGLLFF
TRBJ2-2	TRBV19	few	CASSSRGTGAGELFF
TRBJ2-3	TRBV7-6	few	CASSLGIAGGHTDTQYF
TRBJ2-7	TRBV5-1	.	CASSLTFVSSYEQYF
TRBJ2-7	TRBV5-1	many	CASSLVSDEQYF
TRBJ1-2	TRBV20-1	few	CSASYAGANYGYTF
TRBJ2-3	TRBV24-1	.	CATFGGDTQYF
TRBJ2-1	TRBV12-3/TRBV12-4	.	CASSHRGTSEFF
TRBJ1-4	TRBV12-3/TRBV12-4	.	CASSLRRDTQQLFF
TRBJ2-5	TRBV2	.	CASNPSETQYF
TRBJ2-5	TRBV7-8	.	CASSPEGRSQETQYF
TRBJ1-5	TRBV6-5	few	CASSYSNGIQPQHF
TRBJ2-7	TRBV25-1	.	CASSGQRQGRRGRNYEQYF
TRBJ2-1	TRBV2	.	CASSDWSEQFF
TRBJ1-1	TRBV5-1	.	CASSPVGEEYYTEAFF
TRBJ1-5	TRBV4-2	.	CASSQNRARSNQPQHF
TRBJ2-1	TRBV5-1	few	CASKNLAASYNEQFF
TRBJ2-7	TRBV27	few	CASSLQGGKTYEQYF
TRBJ2-7	TRBV12-3/TRBV12-4	.	CASSQGPDSYEQYF
TRBJ2-3	TRBV29-1	few	CSGEADTDTQYF
TRBJ2-1	TRBV29-1	few	CSVEEGAYNEQFF
TRBJ2-4	TRBV5-7	.	CASSLRQGDRAKNIQYF
TRBJ2-3	TRBV7-1	.	CASSSTRLAGGRADQQPDTQYF
TRBJ2-5	TRBV15	few	CATSRDRGKETQYF
TRBJ2-6	TRBV10-3	.	CAISAGQGRLSGANGLTF
TRBJ2-1	TRBV11-2	few	CASSDPSGPYNEQFF
TRBJ2-4	TRBV5-1	.	CASSHAKNIQYF
TRBJ2-7	TRBV18	.	CASSPGQGNYEQYF
TRBJ1-3	TRBV5-8	.	CASSSRTVSGNTIYF
TRBJ2-5	TRBV6-5	.	CASHLWGLRETQYF
TRBJ2-2	TRBV6-5	.	CASSYPTSGNTGELFF
TRBJ2-5	TRBV7-8	.	CASSHTSGVPQETQYF
TRBJ2-7	TRBV7-2	.	CASSSTRGGYEQYF
TRBJ1-5	TRBV27	many	CASSLRNQPQHF
TRBJ1-1	TRBV13	.	CASSLSGEAFF
TRBJ2-3	TRBV6-1	few	CASTEGDYTDTQYF
TRBJ2-7	TRBV15	few	CATSRGVGQGNEQYF
TRBJ2-7	TRBV19	.	CASSSRTRDEQYF
TRBJ2-7	TRBV27	few	CASSLRGAHYEQYF
TRBJ2-1	TRBV29-1	few	CSVETGEQFF